This TCR beta chain was profiled in a study of ipilimumab plus nivolumab after autologous stem cell transplantation. Study context: Patients received a median of roughly 5 ipilimumab and roughly 8 nivolumab doses. Both relapsed and primary refractory DLBCL were included.

CDR3 length: 13 residues. The germline gives CDR1 GTSNPN, CDR2 SVGIG (reference sequence). The V gene lost 5 bases and the J gene lost 1 base, with 10 bases spanning the gap. This clone was observed a few times. TCRdb keeps only in-frame clones here, not all; method: immunoSEQ multiplex PCR. The data hold about 16,000 clones, with roughly four fifths observed a single time. Patients got 3 mg/kg IV nivolumab weeks 1, 4, 7, 10, then biweekly through week 26. Sample: PBMCs, taken in a trial of ipilimumab plus nivolumab as post-transplant consolidation. The receptor was isolated from a male donor with diffuse large B-cell lymphoma. The rearrangement links TRBV30 to TRBJ2-3; no reliable D call. DNA of the CDR3: TGTGCCTGGGGCCCTACGGGCACAGATACGCAGTATTTT. Protein product: CAWGPTGTDTQYF. Drawing the rest from reference TRBV30 and TRBJ2-3, the complete variable domain is SQTIHQWPATLVQPVGSPLSLECTVEGTSNPNLYWYRQAAGRGLQLLFYSVGIGQISSEVPQNLSASRPQDRQFILSSKKLLLSDSGFYLCAWGPTGTDTQYFGPGTRLTVL.